Listed below are T cell receptor beta chains from one sample, sequenced in a study of cytomegalovirus exposure and HLA in healthy donors. The protocol was immunoSEQ multiplex PCR, while the TCRdb copy is restricted to in-frame clones and leaves out a portion. The table lists about 140,000 clones, roughly 79% of them singletons. Sequencing used PBMCs. Receptors originate from a male donor in good health and CMV-seronegative. CDR3s include the opening cysteine and the closing phenylalanine or tryptophan. D genes are given only for firm matches. Expanded clones get a size class; other rows say once, few or many, or leave the size out.

V	size	J	D	DNA	CDR3
TRBV5-1	NA	TRBJ2-7	TRBD1	TGCGCCAGCAGCCTAGAATCCCGGGACAGGGACCAACATGGGTACTTC	CASSLESRDRDQHGYF
TRBV7-9	NA	TRBJ2-7	TRBD1	TGTGCCAGCAGCTTAGGGTATGGGGGACAGAACCGTTACGAGCAGTACTTC	CASSLGYGGQNRYEQYF
TRBV5-1	NA	TRBJ2-5	NA	TGCGCCAGCAGCAGGACGGGGCAAGAGACCCAGTACTTC	CASSRTGQETQYF
TRBV5-1	NA	TRBJ2-1	NA	TGCGCCAGCAGCCTCAGCACAGATGAGCAGTTCTTC	CASSLSTDEQFF
TRBV9	NA	TRBJ1-3	NA	TGTGCCAGCACCCCCTACAGCAACTCTGGAAACACCATATATTTT	CASTPYSNSGNTIYF
TRBV9	NA	TRBJ1-2	NA	TGTGCCAGCAGCGTAGCATCACTTAGGACAGACCTATATGGCTACACCTTC	CASSVASLRTDLYGYTF
TRBV4-3	once	TRBJ2-7	NA	TGCGCCAGCAGCCAAGAATGGGCCTTAGAATACTCCTACGAGCAGTACTTC	CASSQEWALEYSYEQYF
TRBV10-3	few	TRBJ2-1	TRBD1	TGTGCCACTGTTAGGGACAGGGACAATGAGCAGTTCTTC	CATVRDRDNEQFF
TRBV11-3	NA	TRBJ1-1	NA	TGTGCCAGCAGCGGGGGGTGGAACACTGAAGCTTTCTTT	CASSGGWNTEAFF
TRBV28	NA	TRBJ2-5	NA	TGTGCCAGCAGTTTGTGGGGAGGGGGTCGGAAAGAGACCCAGTACTTC	CASSLWGGGRKETQYF
TRBV5-4	NA	TRBJ2-7	TRBD1	TGTGCCAGCAGGAACCTGACAGGGGGCAACACCTACGAGCAGTACTTC	CASRNLTGGNTYEQYF
TRBV6-6	NA	TRBJ2-7	NA	TGTGCCAGCAGTTTCGGCGGCAGCTCCTACGAGCAGTACTTC	CASSFGGSSYEQYF
TRBV6-5	NA	TRBJ2-2	TRBD1	TGTGCCAGCAGACAGGGGTTGAACACCGGGGAGCTGTTTTTT	CASRQGLNTGELFF
TRBV6-6	few	TRBJ2-7	NA	TGTGCCAAAGAGGGGACACAGACCTACGAGCAGTACTTC	CAKEGTQTYEQYF
TRBV19	NA	TRBJ1-2	NA	TGTGCCAGTAGTCCGGCGGGACCTAACTATGGCTACCCCTTC	CASSPAGPNYGYPF
TRBV6-5	NA	TRBJ2-1	NA	TGTGCCAGCAGTTACCGCAGTCTAGGGGGGGATGAGCAGTTCTTC	CASSYRSLGGDEQFF
TRBV10-2	few	TRBJ1-1	NA	TGCGCCAGCAGTTTGGGGGGGGGTAAGAACACTGAAGCTTTCTTT	CASSLGGGKNTEAFF
TRBV6-5	NA	TRBJ1-5	TRBD1	TGTGCCAGCAGTGACAGGGGGCTTCAGCCCCAGCATTTT	CASSDRGLQPQHF
TRBV2	few	TRBJ2-7	TRBD2	TGTGCCAGCGGTCGCGGGAGCTCCTACGAGCAGTACTTC	CASGRGSSYEQYF
TRBV27	once	TRBJ2-2	TRBD1	TGTGCCAGCAGTTTAGACAGGGCGCGGGTGAACACCGGGGAGCTGTTTTTT	CASSLDRARVNTGELFF
TRBV14	NA	TRBJ2-5	NA	TGTGCCAGCAGCCGTTACAGGGTCTCTCAAGAGACCCAGTACTTC	CASSRYRVSQETQYF
TRBV19	once	TRBJ2-5	TRBD2	TGTGCCAGTAGAGAAAAGAGGGCTAGCGGACAAGAGACCCAGTACTTC	CASREKRASGQETQYF
TRBV29-1	few	TRBJ2-5	NA	TGCAGCGTTAAAGCTCGGCTAGCGCGGGAGACCCAGTACTTC	CSVKARLARETQYF
TRBV10-1	NA	TRBJ2-7	TRBD2	TGCGCCAGCAGTGAAAGTACTAGCGCTTCCTACGAGCAGTACTTC	CASSESTSASYEQYF
TRBV6-5	NA	TRBJ1-5	NA	TGTGCCAGCAGTCTGGACGGGGTTGGCAATCAGCCCCAGCATTTT	CASSLDGVGNQPQHF
TRBV6-4	NA	TRBJ2-3	TRBD2	TGTGCCAGCAGTGAAGCGGGAGACACAGATACGCAGTATTTT	CASSEAGDTDTQYF
TRBV27	NA	TRBJ1-2	NA	TGTGCCAGCAGTCCGGGGTTTGGCTACACCTTC	CASSPGFGYTF
TRBV30	NA	TRBJ1-1	NA	TGTGCCTGGAGTATTATCCCTACAGGGACCACTGAAGCTTTCTTT	CAWSIIPTGTTEAFF
TRBV7-3	NA	TRBJ1-1	NA	TGTGCCAGCAGCTCGCAGGGTACCACTGAAGCTTTCTTT	CASSSQGTTEAFF
TRBV6-1	once	TRBJ2-5	NA	TGTGCCAGCAGTGAAGTCTGGGGAGGGGGGGTCGTGGAGACCCAGTACTTC	CASSEVWGGGVVETQYF
TRBV5-1	few	TRBJ2-7	TRBD2	TGCGCCAGCAGCACCGGGACTAGCCTGAACGAGCAGTACTTC	CASSTGTSLNEQYF
TRBV9	NA	TRBJ1-2	TRBD1	TGTGCCAGCAGCGCCCCCCAACAGGGGGCGGAATATGGCTACACCTTC	CASSAPQQGAEYGYTF
TRBV9	NA	TRBJ2-5	TRBD2	TGTGCCAGCACTGGGACTAGCGGTATTTTGGAGACCCAGTACTTC	CASTGTSGILETQYF
TRBV2	NA	TRBJ1-4	NA	TGTGCCAGCAACAGTCGGCAGGCTGAAAAACTGTTTTTT	CASNSRQAEKLFF
TRBV7-8	NA	TRBJ1-2	NA	TGTGCCAGCAGCCCAAGACAGGCATCCTATGGCTACACCTTC	CASSPRQASYGYTF
TRBV30	once	TRBJ1-3	TRBD1	TGTGCCTGGGACACAGGGGGTGGAAACACCATATATTTT	CAWDTGGGNTIYF
TRBV6-1	NA	TRBJ1-3	NA	TGTGCCAGCAGTGAGGGGGGATGGGCTGGAAACACCATATATTTT	CASSEGGWAGNTIYF
TRBV19	NA	TRBJ2-7	NA	TGTGCCAGTAGTATAATACCTAGCTCCTACGAGCAGTACTTC	CASSIIPSSYEQYF
TRBV9	NA	TRBJ2-1	NA	TGTGCCAGCAGCGTAGACGCGGGGCGCAGCTCGGAAGAGCAGTTCTTC	CASSVDAGRSSEEQFF
TRBV2	NA	TRBJ2-7	NA	TGTGCCAGCAGTTGGGGGGTCGAGCAGTACTTC	CASSWGVEQYF
TRBV5-1	NA	TRBJ2-7	TRBD2	TGCGCCAGCAGCTTGGCGGGGGGGATCTACGAGCAGTACTTC	CASSLAGGIYEQYF
TRBV27	NA	TRBJ2-1	TRBD2	TGTGCCAGCAGAGTAATGACTAGCGGGGGGCCGAGTCCTTTCAATGAGCAGTTCTTC	CASRVMTSGGPSPFNEQFF
TRBV5-1	many	TRBJ1-1	NA	TGCGCCAGCAGCTTGGCCTCGGCAGGGCTGAACACTGAAGCTTTCTTT	CASSLASAGLNTEAFF
TRBV18	NA	TRBJ1-5	NA	TGTGCCAGCTCACCATCCACGGGGGGGAATCAGCCCCAGCATTTT	CASSPSTGGNQPQHF
TRBV25-1	NA	TRBJ1-5	NA	TGTGCCAGCAGTGTCGGGAATCAGCCCCAGCATTTT	CASSVGNQPQHF
TRBV5-1	NA	TRBJ2-6	NA	TGCCCCAGCAGTTCACAGGTGACTGGGGCCAACGTCCTGACTTTC	CPSSSQVTGANVLTF
TRBV29-1	NA	TRBJ2-3	NA	TGCAGCCTGACTCGGGAGAGTCCCGCAAATACGCAGTATTTT	CSLTRESPANTQYF
TRBV6-6	NA	TRBJ1-1	NA	TGTGCCAGCAGTCAGAAGACTGAAGCTTTCTTT	CASSQKTEAFF
TRBV5-4	NA	TRBJ2-2	NA	TGTGCCAGCAGCGACCCGCAGGGGTCGAACACCGGGGAGCTGTTTTTT	CASSDPQGSNTGELFF
TRBV5-1	NA	TRBJ1-1	NA	TGCGCCAGCAGTACTGGACCGGGGAGGAACACTGAAGCTTTCTTT	CASSTGPGRNTEAFF
TRBV5-5	NA	TRBJ2-3	TRBD1	TGTGCCAGCAGCTCCTGGACAGGGGGTGTGGGGGGCACAGATACGCAGTATTTT	CASSSWTGGVGGTDTQYF
TRBV7-3	NA	TRBJ1-1	TRBD1	TGTGCCAGCAGCTCCGACAGGGGCACTGAAGCTTTCTTT	CASSSDRGTEAFF
TRBV5-1	NA	TRBJ1-1	NA	TGCGCCAGCAGCTTGGCCGCAGGGAACACTGAAGCTTTCTTT	CASSLAAGNTEAFF
TRBV30	once	TRBJ1-3	NA	TGTGCCTGGAGTGGCAGAGCTAGCTCTGGAAACACCATATATTTT	CAWSGRASSGNTIYF
TRBV6-5	NA	TRBJ2-4	NA	TGTGCCAGCAGTGCGTGGACAGTAGCCAAAAACATTCAGTACTTC	CASSAWTVAKNIQYF
TRBV5-6	NA	TRBJ1-4	NA	TGTGCCAGCAGCTCACTCACGGGGAGGCGGGATGAAAAACTGTTTTTT	CASSSLTGRRDEKLFF
TRBV27	once	TRBJ1-1	NA	TGTGCCAGCAGTACTCGGGGGAGCACTGAAGCTTTCTTT	CASSTRGSTEAFF
TRBV4-2	NA	TRBJ1-1	TRBD1	TGTGCCAGCAGCCAAGAACTGATTCAGGGGGGGAACACTGAAGCTTTCTTT	CASSQELIQGGNTEAFF